This T cell receptor beta chain was recorded in a study of identical twins (dated by TCRdb to the mid-2010s). For the wider study: To test whether fetal clonotypes persist, the study used deep sequencing on TCR alpha and beta repertoires from monozygotic twins, unrelated adults of various ages, and cord blood. To rule out contamination, replicate twin experiments were performed at different times with different library preparation protocols.

From the germline V gene, CDR1 is SGDLS and CDR2 is YYNGEE. V ends up 0 bases short and J 0 bases short, with an unmatched junction base count of 8. There are 19 amino acids in the CDR3, from cysteine to phenylalanine inclusive. The retained sequence is limited to the CDR3, 57 bases, with the frame set at the first base. Library preparation employed 5' RACE. TCRdb lists the instrument as Illumina HiSeq 2000. Template switching added a universal primer binding site, and the final cDNA carried a unique molecular identifier that allowed TCR cDNA molecules to be counted accurately. Specific primers in the conserved constant-segment region were used to synthesize first-strand cDNA for the TCR alpha and beta chains. To control for contamination, every cDNA library was double barcoded, receiving both a SMART-Mk sample barcode and Illumina barcodes. Two successive PCR steps introduced TruSeq adapter sequences along with Illumina sample barcodes. The Illumina HiSeq platform was used with custom primers to sequence TCR alpha and beta cDNA libraries. The paper's data handling went like this. Unique molecular identifiers were extracted from raw reads with MiGEC, and CDR3 positions were determined with MiXCR. For each individual, recombination models were inferred using an EM algorithm with the repgenHMM and IGoR tools. The analysis of shared clonotypes was done with the tcR package in R, with sharing normalized by the product of cloneset sizes. To study raw recombination free of thymic and clonal selection effects, out-of-frame nonproductive sequences were analyzed. TCRdb trimmed public reads at Q25 via fastp, called clones via MiXCR and kept in-frame beta chains. Identical CDR3 proteins give one entry, which carries the most common genes and DNA. The V and J calls, along with clone size, are taken from TCRdb and not from the paper's own processing. Counted in this sample were around 340,000 distinct CDR3 sequences; roughly 9% of them appeared once. Together, the top ten hold about 9.1% of the sample.

There are a few counts of this clonotype. Its antigen specificity is not known. Per-base quality was not reported, and no clone a single base away is much larger than it. Only healthy Caucasian donors were included. The study also sequenced three unrelated non-twin adults: a male aged 18 to 29, a male aged 50 to 59 and a female aged 50 to 59. Miltenyi CD45RO+ enrichment and human naive T-cell isolation kits were used to isolate memory (CD45RO+) and naive T cells from PBMC. Paper-wide results and their limitations: Compared with coincidental sharing between unrelated individuals, out-of-frame TCR alpha sequences shared between twins had an excess of sequences with low generation probability. Invariant T cells such as MAIT and iNKT could partly confound zero-insertion analyses, although diverse VJ usage argued against such confounding for most clonotypes. In monozygotic twins, out-of-frame TCR alpha sharing was systematically underestimated by recombination models, although the models agreed with sharing between unrelated individuals. Conclusions relied on cross-sectional statistical analysis, since the same donors could not be followed over many years. Abundant cord blood beta clonotypes carried fewer insertions; young adult naive repertoires showed a weaker similar trend, while memory repertoires showed none. A weaker excess of twin sharing was found in beta out-of-frame sequences because the signal-to-noise ratio was lowered by fewer shared sequences.

The V and J segments used are TRBV9 and TRBJ2-2; 10 central nucleotides agree with TRBD2. The sample taken for sequencing was naive T cells sorted from blood. This specimen's cell subset or site label, per the study, means: cells isolated with a human naive T-cell isolation kit. This TCR came from a woman aged 45 to 65 in good health. The nucleotide sequence reads TGTGCCAGCAGCGTAGTCCCACTAGCGGGGTTATCGAACACCGGGGAGCTGTTTTTT. Translated, this is CASSVVPLAGLSNTGELFF.